A single sample gave rise to the 8 T cell receptor beta chains below, sequenced in a study of blood T cell repertoires in COVID-19. The protocol was immunoSEQ multiplex PCR, while the TCRdb copy is restricted to in-frame clones and leaves out a portion. The table records about 140,000 clones, approximately 81% of them present only once. The sample comprised peripheral blood. The receptor source for this set is a human donor in a cohort sampled during active COVID-19.

The V and J genes are TRBV28 and TRBJ1-3; a possible D gene is TRBD1 (6 bases). The CDR3 loop spans 15 amino acids. V lost 8 bases to trimming and J lost 1 base, with 15 bases between them. CDR1 MDHEN and CDR2 SYDVKM come from the germline V gene. The CDR3 DNA sequence: TGTGCCAGCCGAGGGGGGGATTCTTCTGGAAACACCATATATTTT. This encodes CASRGGDSSGNTIYF.

Of note for this clone: Other DNA sequences in the sample encode the same CDR3. J is TRBJ2-5 and V is TRBV5-4, with 7 bases aligning to TRBD1. With 0 bases clipped from V and 5 bases from J, the junction kept 4 bases outside the gene matches. CDR1 is SGHNT, CDR2 YYREEE, per germline (reference sequence). The CDR3 sequence is 14 residues long. This chain's CDR3 is CASSLGQGGETQYF. The DNA for the CDR3 is TGTGCCAGCAGCTTGGGACAGGGTGGGGAGACCCAGTACTTC.

The chain employs TRBV28 and TRBJ1-2; D unclear. This CDR3 is built from 13 residues. Germline V gene sequence: CDR1 MDHEN, CDR2 SYDVKM. Trimming cost V 7 bases and J 4 bases, with 13 bases left between them. The CDR3 loop is CASTSPNGYGYTF. Here the CDR3 DNA reads TGTGCCAGCACCTCCCCCAACGGCTATGGCTACACCTTC.

The chain carries TRBV24-1 and TRBJ1-5; D gene unclear. V was trimmed by 5 bases and J by 4 bases, leaving 8 bases between them. The CDR3 contains 13 residues. Germline CDR1 is KGHDR and CDR2 is SFDVKD. The CDR3 sequence: CATSGTRNQPQHF. The CDR3 DNA reads TGTGCCACCAGTGGAACTCGAAATCAGCCCCAGCATTTT.

The table lists this clone with a count of one. V gene TRBV4-1 combines with J gene TRBJ1-1; possible D gene TRBD1, 6 bases. This CDR3 spans 15 amino acids. Germline V CDR1 and CDR2: MGHRA, YSYEKL. Trimming took 5 bases from V and 0 from J, leaving 13 bases between them. The CDR3 reads CASSKSDRMNTEAFF. The CDR3 DNA reads TGCGCCAGCAGCAAATCGGACAGAATGAACACTGAAGCTTTCTTT.

This chain connects TRBV2 to TRBJ2-7, with 12 bases matching TRBD2. This CDR3 is 16 amino acids long. The J segment lost 0 bases and the V segment lost 6 bases, leaving 6 bases of the junction unmatched. Germline lookup yields CDR1 SNHLY and CDR2 FYNNEI. CDR3 nucleotide sequence: TGTGCCAGCAGAGCCGGACTAGCGGGAACCTCCTACGAGCAGTACTTC. It is translated as CASRAGLAGTSYEQYF.

The gene calls are TRBV7-2 and TRBJ2-7; tentatively, D is TRBD2 (6 bases). V lost 2 bases, J lost 3 bases, and 14 bases lay in between. The germline gives CDR1 SGHTA, CDR2 FQGNSA. The CDR3 is made up of 15 amino acids. The CDR3 spells CASSLRGTGLYEQYF. CDR3 in DNA: TGTGCCAGCAGCTTACGTGGGACTGGGCTCTACGAGCAGTACTTC.

This clone was picked up a small number of times. The rearrangement links TRBV9 to TRBJ1-4, with TRBD1 as a possible D gene (5 bases). The CDR3 is 14 amino acids. V dropped 5 bases and J dropped 7 bases, with 15 bases sitting between them. Germline CDR1 is SGDLS and CDR2 is YYNGEE. The CDR3 is CASSGGASTEKLFF. The CDR3 nucleotides are TGTGCCAGCAGTGGAGGGGCGAGTACTGAAAAACTGTTTTTT.